The present TCR beta chain was sequenced within a study of T cells after yellow fever vaccination. At the level of the study: The SMART-Seq v4 Ultra Low Input method served to prepare the low-cell-number fractions. Overall study results and limits: Peaking on day 5 versus 15, the secondary response was faster but weaker.

This clonotype was found a few times. Its antigen is unknown. A process of 5'RACE template switching, which added a universal primer site and UMIs, was used to make TCR cDNA. TCRdb recomputed calls from the 5' RACE reads with MiXCR, one row per CDR3 protein. The repertoire consists of about 580,000 distinct CDR3 sequences, with 17% occurring once and the leading ten covering around 15%. The germline CDR1 and CDR2 sequences are MDHEN and SYDVKM. The ends were cut back, 7 bases at V and 4 bases at J, with 17 bases in the middle. The CDR3 runs 15 residues. The J gene is TRBJ2-1, the V gene TRBV28; tentative D call: TRBD2 (6 bases). The sample here was PBMCs, taken less than 6 days after the first yellow fever vaccination. This TCR was recovered from a man aged 18 to 29 who received the YFV17D yellow fever vaccine. DNA for the CDR3: TGTGCCAGCACCCAGGGAGGCGACCCGTACAATGAGCAGTTCTTC. Translation: CASTQGGDPYNEQFF. The whole variable domain, remainder taken from reference TRBV28 and TRBJ2-1, is DVKVTQSSRYLVKRTGEKVFLECVQDMDHENMFWYRQDPGLGLRLIYFSYDVKMKEKGDIPEGYSVSREKKERFSLILESASTNQTSMYLCASTQGGDPYNEQFFGPGTRLTVL.